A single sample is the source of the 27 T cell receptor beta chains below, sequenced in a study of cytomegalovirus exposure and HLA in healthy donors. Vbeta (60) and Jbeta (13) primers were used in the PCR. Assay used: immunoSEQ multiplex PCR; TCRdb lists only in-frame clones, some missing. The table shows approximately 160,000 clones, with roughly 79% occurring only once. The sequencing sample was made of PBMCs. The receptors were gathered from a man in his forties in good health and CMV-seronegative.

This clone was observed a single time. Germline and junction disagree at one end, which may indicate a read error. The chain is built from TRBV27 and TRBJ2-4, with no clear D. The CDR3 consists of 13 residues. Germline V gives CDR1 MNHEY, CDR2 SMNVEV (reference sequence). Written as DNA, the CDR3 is TGTGCCAGCAGTTTGAGCAGGAAAAACAGTCAGTACTTC. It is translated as CASSLSRKNSQYF.

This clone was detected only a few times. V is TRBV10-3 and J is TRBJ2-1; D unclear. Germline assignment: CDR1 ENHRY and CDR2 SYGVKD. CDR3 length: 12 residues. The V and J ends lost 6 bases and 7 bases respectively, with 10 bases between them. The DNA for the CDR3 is TGTGCCATCAGGGCGGCGGAGAATGAGCAGTTCTTC. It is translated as CAIRAAENEQFF.

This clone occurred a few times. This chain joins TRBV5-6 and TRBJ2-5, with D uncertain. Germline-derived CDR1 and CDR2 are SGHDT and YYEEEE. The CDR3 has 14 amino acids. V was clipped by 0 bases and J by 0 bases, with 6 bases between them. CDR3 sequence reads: CASSLGPYQETQYF. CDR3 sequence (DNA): TGTGCCAGCAGCTTGGGGCCCTACCAAGAGACCCAGTACTTC.

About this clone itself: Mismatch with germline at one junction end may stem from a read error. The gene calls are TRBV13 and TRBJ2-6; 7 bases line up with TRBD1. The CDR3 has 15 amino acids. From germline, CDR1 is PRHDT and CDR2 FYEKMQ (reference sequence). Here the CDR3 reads CAGSQQGSGANVLTF. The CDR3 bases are TGTGCCGGCAGCCAACAGGGGTCTGGGGCCAACGTCCTGACTTTC.

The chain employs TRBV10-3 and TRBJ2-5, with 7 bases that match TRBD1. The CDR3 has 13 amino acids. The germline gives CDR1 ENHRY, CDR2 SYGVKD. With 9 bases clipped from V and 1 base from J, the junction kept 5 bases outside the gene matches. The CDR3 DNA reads TGTGCCATAAACAGGGGTGGCCAAGAGACCCAGTACTTC. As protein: CAINRGGQETQYF.

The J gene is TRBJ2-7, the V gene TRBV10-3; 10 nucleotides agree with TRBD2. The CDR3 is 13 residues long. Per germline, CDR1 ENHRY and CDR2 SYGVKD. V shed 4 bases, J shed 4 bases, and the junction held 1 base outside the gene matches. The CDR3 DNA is TGTGCCATCAGTGCGACTAGCGGGTACGAGCAGTACGTC. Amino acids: CAISATSGYEQYV.

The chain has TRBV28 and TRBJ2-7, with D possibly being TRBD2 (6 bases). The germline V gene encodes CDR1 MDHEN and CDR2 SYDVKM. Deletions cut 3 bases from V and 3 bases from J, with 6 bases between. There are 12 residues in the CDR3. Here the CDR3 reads CASSLRGYEQYV. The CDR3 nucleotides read TGTGCCAGCAGTTTGCGGGGCTACGAGCAGTACGTC.

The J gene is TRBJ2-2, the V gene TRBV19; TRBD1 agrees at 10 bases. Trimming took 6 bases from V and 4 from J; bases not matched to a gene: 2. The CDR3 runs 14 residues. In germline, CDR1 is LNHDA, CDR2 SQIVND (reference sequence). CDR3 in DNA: TGTGCCAGTAGGACAGGGGGCAGCACCGGGGAGCTGTTTTTT. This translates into CASRTGGSTGELFF.

The CDR3 region is CASSLKLAPFTDTQYF. CDR3 DNA sequence: TGTGCCAGCAGCTTGAAGTTAGCGCCTTTCACAGATACGCAGTATTTT. The genes are TRBV5-6 and TRBJ2-3; possibly TRBD2 for D (5 bases). Trimming pared 1 base from V and 2 bases from J, leaving 14 bases between. From germline, CDR1 is SGHDT and CDR2 YYEEEE. This CDR3 is 16 amino acids long.

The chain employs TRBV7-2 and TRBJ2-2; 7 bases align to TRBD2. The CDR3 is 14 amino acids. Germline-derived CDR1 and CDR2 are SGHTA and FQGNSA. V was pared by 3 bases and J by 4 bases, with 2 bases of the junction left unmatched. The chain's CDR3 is CASSFTGGTGELFF. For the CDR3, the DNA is TGTGCCAGCAGCTTTACGGGAGGCACCGGGGAGCTGTTTTTT.

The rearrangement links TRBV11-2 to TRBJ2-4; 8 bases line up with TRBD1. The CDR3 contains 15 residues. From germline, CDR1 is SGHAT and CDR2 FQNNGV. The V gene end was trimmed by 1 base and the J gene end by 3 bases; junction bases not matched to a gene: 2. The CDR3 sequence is CASSLGRGHKNIQYF. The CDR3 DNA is TGTGCCAGCAGCTTAGGCAGGGGGCACAAAAACATTCAGTACTTC.

CDR3 DNA: TGTGCCAGCAGCGCAGCAGGGGGCTACGGCGAGCAGTACTTC. Translated, it gives CASSAAGGYGEQYF. J is TRBJ2-7 and V is TRBV9; 8 bases align to TRBD1. In germline, CDR1 is SGDLS, CDR2 YYNGEE. The length of the CDR3 is 14 residues. Trimming at V came to 3 bases and at J to 6 bases, leaving 8 bases not matched to a gene. Filled out from reference TRBV9 and TRBJ2-7, the complete variable domain reads DSGVTQTPKHLITATGQRVTLRCSPRSGDLSVYWYQQSLDQGLQFLIQYYNGEERAKGNILERFSAQQFPDLHSELNLSSLELGDSALYFCASSAAGGYGEQYFGPGTRLTVT.

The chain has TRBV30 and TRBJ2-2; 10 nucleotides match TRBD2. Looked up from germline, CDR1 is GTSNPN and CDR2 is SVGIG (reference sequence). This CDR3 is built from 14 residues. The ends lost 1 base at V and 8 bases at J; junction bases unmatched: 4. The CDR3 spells CAWSEEGLAGELFF. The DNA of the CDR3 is TGTGCCTGGAGTGAGGAGGGACTAGCGGGGGAGCTGTTTTTT.

Here the CDR3 DNA reads TGCGCCAGCAGATTGCGGGAGAGTGGTAATGAGCAGTTCTTC. Its protein product is CASRLRESGNEQFF. The chain recombines TRBV5-1 with TRBJ2-1, with TRBD2 matching 7 bases. The V and J ends lost 5 bases and 7 bases, in that order; junction bases with no gene match: 9. The CDR3 has 14 amino acids. The germline CDR1 and CDR2 sequences are SGHRS and YFSETQ.

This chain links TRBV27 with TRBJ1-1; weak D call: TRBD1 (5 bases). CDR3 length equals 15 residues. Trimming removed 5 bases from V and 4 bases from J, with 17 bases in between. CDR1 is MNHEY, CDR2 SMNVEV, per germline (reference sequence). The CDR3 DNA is TGTGCCAGCAGTGCGCAGGGAAGGTTGGCCACTGAAGCTTTCTTT. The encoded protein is CASSAQGRLATEAFF.

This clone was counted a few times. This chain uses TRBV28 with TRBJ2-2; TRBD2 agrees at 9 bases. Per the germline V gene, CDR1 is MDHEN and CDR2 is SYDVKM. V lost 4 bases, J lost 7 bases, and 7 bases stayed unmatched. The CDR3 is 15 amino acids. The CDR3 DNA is TGTGCCAGCAGTTCTCACAGCGGGAGGAACGGGGAGCTGTTTTTT. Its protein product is CASSSHSGRNGELFF.

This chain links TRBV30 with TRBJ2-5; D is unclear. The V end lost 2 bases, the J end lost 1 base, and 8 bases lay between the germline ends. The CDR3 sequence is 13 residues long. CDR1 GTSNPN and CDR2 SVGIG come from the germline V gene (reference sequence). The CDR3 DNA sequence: TGTGCCTGGAGTCCACAGACCCAAGAGACCCAGTACTTC. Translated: CAWSPQTQETQYF.

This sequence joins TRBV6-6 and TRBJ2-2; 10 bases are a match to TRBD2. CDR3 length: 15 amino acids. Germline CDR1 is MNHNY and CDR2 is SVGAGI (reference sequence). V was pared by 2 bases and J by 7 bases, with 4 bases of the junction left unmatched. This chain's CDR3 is CASSYLTSGFGELFF. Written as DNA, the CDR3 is TGTGCCAGCAGTTACCTGACTAGCGGGTTCGGGGAGCTGTTTTTT.

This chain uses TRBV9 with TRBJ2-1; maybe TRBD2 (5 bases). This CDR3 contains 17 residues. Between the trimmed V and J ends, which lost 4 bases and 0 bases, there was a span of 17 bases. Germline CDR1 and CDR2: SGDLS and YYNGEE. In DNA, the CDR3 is TGTGCCAGCAGCTCAGGAGGTGGTGGGAGCTCCTACAATGAGCAGTTCTTC. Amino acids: CASSSGGGGSSYNEQFF. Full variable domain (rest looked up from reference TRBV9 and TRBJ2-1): DSGVTQTPKHLITATGQRVTLRCSPRSGDLSVYWYQQSLDQGLQFLIQYYNGEERAKGNILERFSAQQFPDLHSELNLSSLELGDSALYFCASSSGGGGSSYNEQFFGPGTRLTVL.

This chain's CDR3 is CASSLVRTGNGYTF. CDR3 coding DNA: TGTGCCAGCAGCTTGGTGCGGACAGGGAATGGCTACACCTTC. The V gene is TRBV5-6, the J gene TRBJ1-2; 8 nucleotides align to TRBD1. Germline lookup yields CDR1 SGHDT and CDR2 YYEEEE. There are 14 residues in the CDR3. V shed 0 bases and J 6 bases; nucleotides not matched to a gene: 4. Filled out from reference TRBV5-6 and TRBJ1-2, the complete variable domain reads DAGVTQSPTHLIKTRGQQVTLRCSPKSGHDTVSWYQQALGQGPQFIFQYYEEEERQRGNFPDRFSGHQFPNYSSELNVNALLLGDSALYLCASSLVRTGNGYTFGSGTRLTVV.

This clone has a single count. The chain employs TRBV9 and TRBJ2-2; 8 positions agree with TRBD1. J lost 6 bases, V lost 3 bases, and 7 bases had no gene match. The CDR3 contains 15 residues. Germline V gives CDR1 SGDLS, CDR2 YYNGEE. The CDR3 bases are TGTGCCAGCAGCGCTCGGACAGGGTGGCCCGGGGAGCTGTTTTTT. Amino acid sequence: CASSARTGWPGELFF.

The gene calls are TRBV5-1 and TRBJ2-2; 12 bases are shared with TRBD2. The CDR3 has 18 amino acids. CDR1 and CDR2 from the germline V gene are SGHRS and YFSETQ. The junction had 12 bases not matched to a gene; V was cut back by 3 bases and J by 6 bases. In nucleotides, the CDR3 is TGCGCCAGCAGCTCTTCGATCCTAGCGGGAGGGCGCGCCGGGGAGCTGTTTTTT. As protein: CASSSSILAGGRAGELFF.

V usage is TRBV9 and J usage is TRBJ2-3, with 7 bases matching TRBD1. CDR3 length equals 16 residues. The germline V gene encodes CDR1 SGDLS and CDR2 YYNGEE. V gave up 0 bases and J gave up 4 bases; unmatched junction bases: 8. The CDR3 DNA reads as TGTGCCAGCAGCGTAGGTCGCACAGGGGTCTCAGATACGCAGTATTTT. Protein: CASSVGRTGVSDTQYF.

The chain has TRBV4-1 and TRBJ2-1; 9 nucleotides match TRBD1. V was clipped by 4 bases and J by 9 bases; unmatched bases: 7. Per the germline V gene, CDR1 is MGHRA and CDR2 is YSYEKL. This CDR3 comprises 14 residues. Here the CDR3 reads CASSRTGQGLEQFF. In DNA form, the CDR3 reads TGCGCCAGCAGCCGAACGGGACAGGGTCTTGAGCAGTTCTTC.

The CDR3 reads CASSPLTAGYQPQHF. The CDR3 coding sequence is TGTGCCAGCAGCCCCTTGACAGCGGGTTATCAGCCCCAGCATTTT. The V and J genes are TRBV7-2 and TRBJ1-5; a weak D match, TRBD1 (5 bases). The germline V gene encodes CDR1 SGHTA and CDR2 FQGNSA. Trimming left V 5 bases short and J 5 bases short, with 16 bases between. The CDR3 runs 15 residues.

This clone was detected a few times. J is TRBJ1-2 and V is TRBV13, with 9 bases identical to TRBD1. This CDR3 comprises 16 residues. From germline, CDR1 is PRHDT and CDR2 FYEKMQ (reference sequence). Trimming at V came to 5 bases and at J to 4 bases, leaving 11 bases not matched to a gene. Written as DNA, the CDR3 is TGTGCCAGCAGCCCAAGGGACAGGGCCCGACTCTATGGCTACACCTTC. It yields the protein CASSPRDRARLYGYTF.

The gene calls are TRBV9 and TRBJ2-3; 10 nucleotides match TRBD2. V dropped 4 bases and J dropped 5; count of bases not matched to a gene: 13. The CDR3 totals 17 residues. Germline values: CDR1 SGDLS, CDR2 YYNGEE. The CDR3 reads CASSKGAGGPWGDTQYF. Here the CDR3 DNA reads TGTGCCAGCAGCAAGGGAGCGGGAGGGCCTTGGGGAGATACGCAGTATTTT.